This record concerns one T cell receptor (beta chain) sequence. Its antigen is undetermined. V shed 4 bases, J shed 10 bases, and the junction held 6 bases outside the gene matches. CDR1 and CDR2 from the germline V gene are SGHRS and YFSETQ. CDR3 length equals 13 residues. The table came from immunoSEQ multiplex PCR; TCRdb's copy has only in-frame clones and leaves some out. The sample includes 14,000 or so clones, under 90% of them seen just once. The data derive from a study of lymphopenia after photon versus proton radiotherapy. Notes on the study in general: Oligoclonal CD8+ Temra expansion after nadir drove photon patients' diversity drop. Proton therapy kept repertoires fairly stable, unlike photons, which gained effector/memory cells.

The source was peripheral blood, collected from a patient treated with photon-based radiotherapy. This sequence joins TRBV5-1 and TRBJ1-2, with 11 bases that match TRBD1. This receptor was taken from a man aged 50 or older with gastric cancer. CDR3 in amino acids: CASSPGTGGAYTF. CDR3 in DNA: TGCGCCAGCAGCCCGGGGACAGGGGGAGCCTACACCTTC.